Sequencing of this T cell receptor (beta chain) was carried out in a study of shared clonotypes between healthy human individuals. V gave up 6 bases and J gave up 3 bases, with 12 bases separating them. The CDR3 contains 14 residues. Germline V lookup: CDR1 SNHLY, CDR2 FYNNEI. CD4+ cells yielded CD45RA+ naive and CD45RA-negative memory subsets. Produced via immunoSEQ multiplex PCR; TCRdb's table is partial and in-frame only. The repertoire holds 2 million or so clones, 90% to 95% seen once, with 0.1% to 0.15% in the top ten. Sequencing input: naive CD4+ T cells sorted from blood. Subset noted: CD45RA+ positively selected. The chain combines TRBV2 with TRBJ1-5, with D perhaps TRBD1 (6 bases). The receptor was isolated from a man aged 18 to 29 in good health. This CDR3 is CASRRDKINQPQHF. The DNA for the CDR3 is TGTGCCAGCAGGCGGGACAAAATCAATCAGCCCCAGCATTTT.